What follows are 29 T cell receptor beta chains derived from one specimen sequenced in a study of blood T cell repertoires in COVID-19. Sequencing was performed with immunoSEQ multiplex PCR; in TCRdb, only in-frame clones are kept and a portion is missing. The data hold about 150,000 clones, with around 85% observed a single time. Sequenced input: peripheral blood. Every receptor here comes from a man aged 55 to 70 with COVID-19, enrolled during active disease.

This clone came up once. This chain links TRBV3-1 (or the pseudogene TRBV3-2) with TRBJ2-1; 12 bases fit TRBD2. Germline trimming cut 3 bases from V and 9 bases from J; bases unmatched to any gene: 9. Germline V gene lookup returns CDR1 LGHDT and CDR2 YNNKEL (reference sequence). CDR3 length: 16 amino acids. CDR3 coding DNA: TGTGCCAGCAGCCAGCAACCTAGCGGGGGGGCTTCTGAGCAGTTCTTC. Amino acid sequence: CASSQQPSGGASEQFF.

The gene calls are TRBV18 and TRBJ2-1; 7 bases agree with TRBD1. The CDR3 spans 15 residues. CDR1 is KGHSH and CDR2 is LQKENI in the germline V gene. Trimming removed 4 bases from V and 2 bases from J; junction bases left unmatched: 5. This CDR3 reads CASSLGGSTYNEQFF. The DNA for the CDR3 is TGTGCCAGCTCACTAGGGGGCTCTACCTACAATGAGCAGTTCTTC. Using reference TRBV18 and TRBJ2-1 for the parts outside the CDR3, the full variable domain is NAGVMQNPRHLVRRRGQEARLRCSPMKGHSHVYWYRQLPEEGLKFMVYLQKENIIDESGMPKERFSAEFPKEGPSILRIQQVVRGDSAAYFCASSLGGSTYNEQFFGPGTRLTVL.

J is TRBJ1-5 and V is TRBV3-1 (or the pseudogene TRBV3-2); D gene uncertain. The CDR3 spans 14 residues. The germline V and J ends were trimmed by 1 base and 4 bases, with 8 bases remaining between them. Germline CDR1 reads LGHDT; CDR2 reads YNNKEL (reference sequence). In nucleotides, the CDR3 is TGTGCCAGCAGCCAAGCCGGAGAAAATCAGCCCCAGCATTTT. Its protein product is CASSQAGENQPQHF.

This clone was seen a single time. V and J are TRBV19 and TRBJ1-1; 7 positions match TRBD1. V trimming: 3 bases; J trimming: 1 base; junction bases outside the gene matches: 8. The CDR3 is 16 residues long. The V gene's germline CDR1 is LNHDA and CDR2 SQIVND (reference sequence). Here the CDR3 reads CASSIPLGQPNTEAFF. DNA of the CDR3: TGTGCCAGTAGTATCCCGCTGGGACAGCCGAACACTGAAGCTTTCTTT. The whole variable domain, remainder taken from reference TRBV19 and TRBJ1-1, is DGGITQSPKYLFRKEGQNVTLSCEQNLNHDAMYWYRQDPGQGLRLIYYSQIVNDFQKGDIAEGYSVSREKKESFPLTVTSAQKNPTAFYLCASSIPLGQPNTEAFFGQGTRLTVV.

This clone was counted once. The rearrangement links TRBV7-2 to TRBJ2-6, with TRBD1 identical over 7 bases. The CDR3 runs 15 residues. The V gene's germline CDR1 is SGHTA and CDR2 FQGNSA. The V segment lost 5 bases and the J segment 3 bases; nucleotides outside the gene matches: 4. The CDR3 nucleotides are TGTGCCAGCAGCATGACAGGGAGTGGGGCCAACGTCCTGACTTTC. Residues: CASSMTGSGANVLTF.

The V gene is TRBV7-2, the J gene TRBJ1-3; the D gene is possibly TRBD1 (6 bases). The length of the CDR3 is 14 residues. Trimming left V 3 bases short and J 3 bases short, with 9 bases between. The V gene's germline CDR1 is SGHTA and CDR2 FQGNSA. The CDR3 sequence: CASSLGTIGNTIYF. CDR3 nucleotides: TGTGCCAGCAGCTTGGGGACAATTGGAAACACCATATATTTT.

This clone was detected once. The V call is TRBV11-3, the J call TRBJ2-7; 11 positions match TRBD1. Trimming cost V 0 bases and J 6 bases; bases outside gene matches: 10. The CDR3 length is 17 residues. Germline-derived CDR1 and CDR2 are SGHNT and YENEEA. The CDR3 DNA sequence: TGTGCCAGCAGCTTAGAAGGGACAGGGGGTCCAACCTCCGAGCAGTACTTC. Translating it yields CASSLEGTGGPTSEQYF.

The V gene is TRBV4-2, the J gene TRBJ2-4, with 10 bases that match TRBD1. The CDR3 has 16 amino acids. Looked up from germline, CDR1 is LGHNA and CDR2 is YNFKEQ. The ends lost 1 base at V and 2 bases at J; junction bases unmatched: 2. The DNA for the CDR3 is TGTGCCAGCAGCCAAGCGGACAGGGGGACCAAAAACATTCAGTACTTC. Its protein product is CASSQADRGTKNIQYF.

CDR3 bases: TGTGCCAGCAGAAGGGACAGGGGGTTCAATGAGCAGTTCTTC. Amino acids: CASRRDRGFNEQFF. The chain uses TRBV2 and TRBJ2-1; TRBD1 matches 11 bases. From germline, CDR1 is SNHLY and CDR2 FYNNEI. J was trimmed by 6 bases and V by 6 bases; bases with no gene match: 4. This CDR3 comprises 14 residues. The full variable domain, its missing parts supplied by reference TRBV2 and TRBJ2-1, is EPEVTQTPSHQVTQMGQEVILRCVPISNHLYFYWYRQILGQKVEFLVSFYNNEISEKSEIFDDQFSVERPDGSNFTLKIRSTKLEDSAMYFCASRRDRGFNEQFFGPGTRLTVL.

This chain joins TRBV27 and TRBJ1-5; TRBD1 is a possible D gene (5 bases). The V and J ends lost 3 bases and 0 bases respectively, with 9 bases between them. Germline assignment: CDR1 MNHEY and CDR2 SMNVEV (reference sequence). The CDR3 sequence is 15 residues long. CDR3 amino acids: CASSLQGFSNQPQHF. The CDR3 nucleotides read TGTGCCAGCAGTTTGCAGGGTTTTAGCAATCAGCCCCAGCATTTT.

The gene calls are TRBV10-3 and TRBJ2-7, with TRBD2 identical over 7 bases. The CDR3 loop spans 16 amino acids. The germline gives CDR1 ENHRY, CDR2 SYGVKD. Losses at the gene ends were 2 bases for V and 4 bases for J; bases not matched to a gene: 11. DNA of the CDR3: TGTGCCATCAGTGAGAACGATAGCGGGCCCGGTTACGAGCAGTACTTC. Translation: CAISENDSGPGYEQYF.

The CDR3 bases are TGTGCCAGCAGCGTAGGGGAGGGACTAGCGGGATTCTACGAGCAGTACTTC. Translated: CASSVGEGLAGFYEQYF. This chain uses TRBV9 with TRBJ2-7; 13 positions agree with TRBD2. V shed 0 bases and J 3 bases; nucleotides not matched to a gene: 6. The CDR3 extends over 17 amino acids. The germline V gene has CDR1 SGDLS and CDR2 YYNGEE.

The gene calls are TRBV6-6 and TRBJ1-2, with 7 bases identical to TRBD1. The germline V gene encodes CDR1 MNHNY and CDR2 SVGAGI (reference sequence). Unmatched junction bases numbered 4, after V lost 2 bases and J lost 7 bases. This CDR3 is built from 13 residues. The CDR3 sequence is CASSYGDRVGYTF. CDR3 DNA: TGTGCCAGCAGTTACGGCGACAGGGTTGGCTACACCTTC.

The chain is built from TRBV14 and TRBJ2-1; tentative D call: TRBD1 (6 bases). The V end was cut by 3 bases, the J end by 0 bases, with 12 bases between. CDR1 is SGHDN, CDR2 FVKESK, per germline. This CDR3 comprises 16 residues. In DNA form, the CDR3 reads TGTGCCAGCAGCCATCAGACAGGCAACTCCTACAATGAGCAGTTCTTC. Translating it yields CASSHQTGNSYNEQFF.

The CDR3 DNA follows: TGTGCCAGCAGCGTAGGGGTGTTTAGCACTGAAGCTTTCTTT. This codes for CASSVGVFSTEAFF. This chain uses TRBV5-6 with TRBJ1-1, with D possibly TRBD1 on 5 matching bases. Germline loops: CDR1 SGHDT, CDR2 YYEEEE. The CDR3 is 14 residues long. The ends were cut back, 4 bases at V and 4 bases at J, with 14 bases in the middle.

The chain carries TRBV19 and TRBJ2-2, with D possibly matching TRBD1 (6 bases). The V end lost 8 bases, the J end lost 4 bases, and 17 bases lay between the germline ends. Germline V gene lookup returns CDR1 LNHDA and CDR2 SQIVND (reference sequence). CDR3 length: 15 residues. CDR3 coding DNA: TGTGCCAGTGGAAACAGGGTGGCTATCACCGGGGAGCTGTTTTTT. Translated: CASGNRVAITGELFF.

CDR3 sequence: CASSPRITYEQYF. The CDR3 DNA is TGTGCCAGCAGCCCGAGGATCACCTACGAGCAGTACTTC. V is TRBV14 and J is TRBJ2-7, with D unresolved. The CDR3 is made up of 13 amino acids. Per germline, CDR1 SGHDN and CDR2 FVKESK. Trimming removed 4 bases from V and 2 bases from J, with 9 bases in between.

The count of this clone is one. This sample also contains other DNA sequences that code for the same CDR3. This chain joins TRBV6-5 and TRBJ2-7; TRBD1 aligns across 9 bases. V lost 6 bases, J lost 2 bases, and 8 bases stayed unmatched. The CDR3 runs 15 residues. Germline V gives CDR1 MNHEY, CDR2 SVGAGI. CDR3 sequence reads: CASSKTGTGTYEQYF. DNA for the CDR3: TGTGCCAGCAGCAAAACCGGGACAGGGACCTACGAGCAGTACTTC.

There are a few counts of this clone. V and J are TRBV27 and TRBJ1-3, with D hard to call. V dropped 4 bases and J dropped 2 bases, with 15 bases sitting between them. CDR3 length equals 16 residues. The germline gives CDR1 MNHEY, CDR2 SMNVEV (reference sequence). The CDR3 DNA is TGTGCCAGCAGTTCTTCCTCGCGGGCTACTGGAAACACCATATATTTT. Protein product: CASSSSSRATGNTIYF.

This clone has only a few counts. CDR3 sequence reads: CASLPTGHRTEAFF. As DNA, the CDR3 is TGTGCCAGCCTCCCGACAGGGCATAGGACTGAAGCTTTCTTT. The chain recombines TRBV6-5 with TRBJ1-1; 7 positions agree with TRBD1. The germline CDR1 and CDR2 sequences are MNHEY and SVGAGI. The CDR3 is 14 amino acids. V trimming: 8 bases; J trimming: 5 bases; junction bases outside the gene matches: 11.

In this sample, this clone turned up a few times. The chain employs TRBV29-1 and TRBJ1-2, with 12 bases identical to TRBD1. The germline gives CDR1 SQVTM, CDR2 ANQGSEA. J gave up 8 bases and V 6 bases, and 10 bases lay outside the gene matches. The CDR3 extends over 14 amino acids. CDR3 bases: TGCAGCGTCACCCGGGACAGGGGGCTGGGGGGCTACACCTTC. Translating it yields CSVTRDRGLGGYTF.

The chain couples TRBV18 to TRBJ1-1, with D possibly TRBD1 on 5 matching bases. Deletions cut 3 bases from V and 5 bases from J, with 13 bases between. CDR1 KGHSH and CDR2 LQKENI come from the germline V gene. The CDR3 has 14 amino acids. CDR3 region: CASSPETRGTEAFF. The CDR3 DNA follows: TGTGCCAGCTCACCCGAAACACGGGGGACTGAAGCTTTCTTT.

CDR3 amino acids: CASSLEGADNSPLHF. The CDR3 DNA follows: TGTGCCAGCAGCTTGGAGGGGGCCGATAATTCACCCCTCCACTTT. This sequence joins TRBV5-5 and TRBJ1-6, with TRBD1 matching over 7 bases. The CDR3 sequence is 15 residues long. The junction had 2 bases not matched to a gene; V was cut back by 0 bases and J by 5 bases. Germline-derived CDR1 and CDR2 are SGHKS and YYEKEE (reference sequence).

V usage is TRBV6-4 and J usage is TRBJ2-1, with D possibly TRBD2 on 5 matching bases. Germline CDR1 is MRHNA and CDR2 is SNTAGT. The V end lost 6 bases, the J end lost 6 bases, and 12 bases lay between the germline ends. The CDR3 sequence is 13 residues long. This CDR3 reads CASSVEAGNEQFF. Here the CDR3 DNA reads TGTGCCAGCAGCGTTGAGGCGGGCAATGAGCAGTTCTTC.

The gene calls are TRBV28 and TRBJ1-5, with D perhaps TRBD1 (6 bases). V was shortened by 5 bases and J by 11 bases, with 10 bases between the two germline ends. The CDR3 has 11 amino acids. From germline, CDR1 is MDHEN and CDR2 SYDVKM. The CDR3: CASSGTRSQHF. CDR3 bases: TGTGCCAGCAGTGGGACAAGGTCCCAGCATTTT. Full variable domain (rest looked up from reference TRBV28 and TRBJ1-5): DVKVTQSSRYLVKRTGEKVFLECVQDMDHENMFWYRQDPGLGLRLIYFSYDVKMKEKGDIPEGYSVSREKKERFSLILESASTNQTSMYLCASSGTRSQHFGDGTRLSIL.

CDR3 sequence (DNA): TGCGCCAGCAGCTTGGCTAGGTTGGCTAGGGGCGCGGAGACCCAGTACTTC. Translating gives CASSLARLARGAETQYF. The V and J genes are TRBV5-1 and TRBJ2-5, with TRBD1 as a possible D gene (5 bases). The CDR3 has 17 residues. Trimming removed 0 bases at V and 5 bases at J, with 20 bases between. In germline, CDR1 is SGHRS, CDR2 YFSETQ.

This clone was picked up a small number of times. The chain uses TRBV4-3 and TRBJ2-7; 12 nucleotides line up with TRBD2. J lost 0 bases, V lost 3 bases, and 6 bases had no gene match. The CDR3 totals 17 residues. Germline V gene data show CDR1 as LGHNA and CDR2 as YSLEER. As DNA, the CDR3 is TGCGCCAGCAGCCATCTCGGACTAGCGGGGACCTCCTACGAGCAGTACTTC. It translates to CASSHLGLAGTSYEQYF.

The rearrangement links TRBV28 to TRBJ1-6; D possibly corresponds to TRBD1 (5 bases). Trimming took 6 bases from V and 9 from J, leaving 21 bases between them. The CDR3 is 16 amino acids. Germline loops: CDR1 MDHEN, CDR2 SYDVKM. As DNA, the CDR3 is TGTGCCAGCAGCCAAGCAGGGAAATCCCTTATTTCACCCCTCCACTTT. This encodes CASSQAGKSLISPLHF.

The V call is TRBV28, the J call TRBJ1-3; D is uncertain. The CDR3 sequence is 11 residues long. V shed 6 bases and J shed 4 bases, with 4 bases lying between them. Germline V CDR1 and CDR2: MDHEN, SYDVKM. The DNA of the CDR3 is TGTGCCAGCAGACTGGGAAACACCATATATTTT. It yields the protein CASRLGNTIYF.